The following is a TCR beta chain sequence with its context. The germline gene is not matched at one end of the junction; a read error may be the cause. Data came from immunoSEQ multiplex PCR; TCRdb stores just in-frame clones and leaves some out. The repertoire consists of approximately 6,000 clones, with roughly 77% occurring once and the leading ten covering around a third. Germline V lookup: CDR1 SSHAT, CDR2 FNYEAQ (reference sequence). The CDR3 totals 14 residues. These data belong to a study of T cell clonotyping in hematopoietic cell transplantation. V and J are TRBV7-7 and TRBJ2-3; D may be TRBD2 (6 bases). Sequencing was performed on PBMCs, taken 100 days after allogeneic stem cell transplant. This clonotype was obtained from a female patient younger than 45 who had an allogeneic stem cell transplant, so the T cells may come from the graft donor. Some clones in this sample may be carry-over from other donors' samples. CDR3 region: CASSLGLGTDTQYF. The CDR3 bases are TGTGCTAGCAGCTTGGGACTTGGCACAGATACGCAGTATTTT.